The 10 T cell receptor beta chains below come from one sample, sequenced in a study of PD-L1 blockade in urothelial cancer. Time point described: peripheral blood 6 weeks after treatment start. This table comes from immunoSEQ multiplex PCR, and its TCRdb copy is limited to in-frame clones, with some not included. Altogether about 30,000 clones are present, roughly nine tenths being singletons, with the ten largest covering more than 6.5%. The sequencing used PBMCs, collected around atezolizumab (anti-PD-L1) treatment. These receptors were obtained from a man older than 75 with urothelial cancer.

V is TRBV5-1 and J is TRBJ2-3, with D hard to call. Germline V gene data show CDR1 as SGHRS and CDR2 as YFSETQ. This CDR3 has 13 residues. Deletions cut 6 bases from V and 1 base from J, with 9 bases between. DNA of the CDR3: TGCGCCAGCACGTCGGTAGGCACAGATACGCAGTATTTT. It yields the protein CASTSVGTDTQYF.

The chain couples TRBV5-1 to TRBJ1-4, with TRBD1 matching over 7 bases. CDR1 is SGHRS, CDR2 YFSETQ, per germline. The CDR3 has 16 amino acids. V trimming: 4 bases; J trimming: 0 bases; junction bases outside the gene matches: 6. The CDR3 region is CASSVGQAPTNEKLFF. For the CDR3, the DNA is TGCGCCAGCAGCGTAGGACAGGCCCCAACTAATGAAAAACTGTTTTTT.

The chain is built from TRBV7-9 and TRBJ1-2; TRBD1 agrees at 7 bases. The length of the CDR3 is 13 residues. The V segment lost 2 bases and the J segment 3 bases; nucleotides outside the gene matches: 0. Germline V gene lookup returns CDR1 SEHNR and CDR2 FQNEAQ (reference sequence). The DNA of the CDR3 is TGTGCCAGCAGCTTAACAGGGGACTATGGCTACACCTTC. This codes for CASSLTGDYGYTF.

The CDR3 protein is CASRMTGNIFDEQYF. The CDR3 nucleotides are TGTGCCAGTAGAATGACAGGGAACATTTTTGACGAGCAGTACTTC. This rearrangement joins TRBV19 to TRBJ2-7, with TRBD1 identical over 7 bases. The length of the CDR3 is 15 residues. The V and J ends lost 6 bases and 5 bases, in that order; junction bases with no gene match: 13. Germline CDR1 and CDR2: LNHDA and SQIVND (reference sequence).

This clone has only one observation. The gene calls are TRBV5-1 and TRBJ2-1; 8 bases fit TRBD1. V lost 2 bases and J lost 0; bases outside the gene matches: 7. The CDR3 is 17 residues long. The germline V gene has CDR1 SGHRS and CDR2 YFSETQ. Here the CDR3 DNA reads TGCGCCAGCAGCTTTTTGGTCGGACAGGGCTCCTACAATGAGCAGTTCTTC. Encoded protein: CASSFLVGQGSYNEQFF. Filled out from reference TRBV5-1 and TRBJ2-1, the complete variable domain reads KAGVTQTPRYLIKTRGQQVTLSCSPISGHRSVSWYQQTPGQGLQFLFEYFSETQRNKGNFPGRFSGRQFSNSRSEMNVSTLELGDSALYLCASSFLVGQGSYNEQFFGPGTRLTVL.

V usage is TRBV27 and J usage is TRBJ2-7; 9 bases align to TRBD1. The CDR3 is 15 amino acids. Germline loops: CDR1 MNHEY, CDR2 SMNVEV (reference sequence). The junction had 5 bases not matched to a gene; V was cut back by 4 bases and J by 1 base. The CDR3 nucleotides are TGTGCCAGCAGTTCCTCCGGGACAGGGTCCTACGAGCAGTACTTC. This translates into CASSSSGTGSYEQYF.

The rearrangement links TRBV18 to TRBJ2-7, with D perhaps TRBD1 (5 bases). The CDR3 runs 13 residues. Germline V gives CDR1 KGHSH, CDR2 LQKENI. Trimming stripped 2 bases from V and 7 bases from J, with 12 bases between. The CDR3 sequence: CASSPSDTREQYF. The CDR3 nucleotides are TGTGCCAGCTCACCATCGGACACGAGGGAGCAGTACTTC.

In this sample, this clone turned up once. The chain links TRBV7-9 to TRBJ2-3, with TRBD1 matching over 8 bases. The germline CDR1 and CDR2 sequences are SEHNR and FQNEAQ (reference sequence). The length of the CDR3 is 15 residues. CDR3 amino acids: CVTTGQGQPTDTQYF. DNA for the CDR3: TGTGTGACAACCGGACAGGGTCAACCCACAGATACGCAGTATTTT.

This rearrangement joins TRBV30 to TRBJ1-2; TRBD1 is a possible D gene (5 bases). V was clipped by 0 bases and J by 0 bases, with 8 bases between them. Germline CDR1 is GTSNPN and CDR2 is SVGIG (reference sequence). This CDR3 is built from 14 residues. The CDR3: CAWSVGDSNYGYTF. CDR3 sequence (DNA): TGTGCCTGGAGTGTGGGGGACTCTAACTATGGCTACACCTTC. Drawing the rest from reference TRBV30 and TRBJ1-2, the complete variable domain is SQTIHQWPATLVQPVGSPLSLECTVEGTSNPNLYWYRQAAGRGLQLLFYSVGIGQISSEVPQNLSASRPQDRQFILSSKKLLLSDSGFYLCAWSVGDSNYGYTFGSGTRLTVV.

CDR3 in DNA: TGTGCCAGCACGGCCTACAATGAGCAGTTCTTC. Translating it yields CASTAYNEQFF. The chain combines TRBV25-1 with TRBJ2-1, with no clear D. This CDR3 region has 11 residues. Per the germline V gene, CDR1 is MGHDK and CDR2 is SYGVNS. The V gene lost 7 bases and the J gene lost 2 bases, with 3 bases spanning the gap.